This TCR beta chain derives from a study of T cells in Graves' hyperthyroidism and ophthalmopathy (dated by TCRdb to between 2018 and 2021). About the study as a whole: Peripheral blood was sampled at the time of initial diagnosis, prior to any treatment. A discovery cohort of about a hundred patients, about 40 with Graves' ophthalmopathy and about 58 with stable Graves' hyperthyroidism, was used to find distinguishing TCR V-J signatures. An independent validation cohort of some 18 hyperthyroidism patients and approximately 17 patients who later progressed to ophthalmopathy tested prospective prediction of ophthalmopathy. The 100 or so discovery patients were divided at random into training and test sets in a 7:3 ratio. In about 6 Graves' hyperthyroidism patients, the study also compared T-cell repertoires from thyroid tissue with T-cell repertoires from blood. After sampling, hyperthyroidism patients received methimazole starting at 30 mg daily, and ophthalmopathy patients received high-dose intravenous methylprednisolone. The paper describes TCR Vbeta CDR3 sequencing of 120 to 150 peripheral blood samples, made up of 40 to 45 ophthalmopathy patients, roughly 75 hyperthyroidism patients and approximately 17 progressor patients. Study-wide conclusions, independent of this receptor: A model built on a 13 V-J signature distinguished ophthalmopathy from stable hyperthyroidism, reaching 87.88% sensitivity and about 81% specificity in cross-validation and 80%/75% in testing. Sample size was not statistically predetermined, and investigators were not blinded to group allocation. Most expanded thyroid clonotypes (frequency above 0.001) were also detected in blood, suggesting blood repertoires may reflect thyroid immune responses. In validation, progression to ophthalmopathy was predicted by the model with 70.59% sensitivity and 72.22% specificity, a median of roughly six months before onset.

Stable Graves' hyperthyroidism was defined as the absence of progression to ophthalmopathy over 18 months of follow-up. Hyperthyroidism patients were newly diagnosed, with disease duration under 2 months, and aged 18 to 65 years. The study excluded patients with uncontrolled infections, other autoimmune diseases, pregnancy or lactation. Diagnoses were based on clinical symptoms, serum thyroxine and TRAb, thyroid ultrasound and orbital computed tomography. PBMCs were isolated from 7.5 to 10 ml of fresh peripheral blood by Ficoll-Paque density gradient centrifugation. Total RNA was extracted with Trizol reagent, and quality was checked on an Agilent 2100 Bioanalyzer. In this sample, this clonotype turned up a few times. The specificity of this receptor is unknown. Base qualities are not provided; no much larger clone lies one nucleotide away. According to the germline V gene, CDR1 reads SQVTM and CDR2 reads ANQGSEA. The V and J ends are trimmed by 4 bases and 8 bases, leaving 14 bases between them. Inclusive of the bounding cysteine and phenylalanine, the CDR3 is 13 residues long. The only DNA kept is the CDR3, 39 bases in frame from the first base.

The TCR beta CDR3 regions were amplified from the RNA transcripts. The first round of RT-PCR for the TCR CDR3 was performed with the HTBI primer set and the Qiagen OneStep RT-PCR kit. The libraries were constructed in a second round of multiplex PCR and then size-selected and purified. The libraries were sequenced on an Illumina HiSeq2000 using paired-end 100 bp reads. Per the source publication's procedure: Raw data were processed with SOAPnuke, discarding reads with adapters, uncalled bases, mean Phred below 15, or no exact constant-primer or identifier match. High-quality paired reads were merged using COPE v1.2.5, and each unique nucleotide sequence was defined as a clonotype. MiTCR v1.1 was used to align clonotypes to the IMGT TRBV, TRBD and TRBJ reference segments. The analysis included only V-J combinations with a frequency above 0.0001, which together covered around 99% of the repertoires. A TCS score was defined as the ratio of F50 (clonal expansion) to E x V (chaos), with BLOSUM62-based TCRdist applied between CDR3 peptides within each V-J. Welch's t-statistics and random forest reduced just over 500 V-J features to 13, which were used in a naive Bayes classifier (R e1071). TCRdb reprocessed the public reads (quality trimming at Q25 with fastp, clone calling with MiXCR) and kept in-frame beta chains. Entries are consolidated by CDR3 protein sequence, retaining the most common genes and DNA. V and J calls and clone size were set by TCRdb, not the authors. The sample data list some 500,000 distinct CDR3 sequences, and 13% to 15% of these were observed just once. The biggest ten clones account for around 17% of the sample.

Input material: blood. This sequence was found in a woman aged 18 to 35 with Graves' hyperthyroidism. The chain uses TRBV29-1 and TRBJ1-4, with no confident D gene call. The CDR3 is CSVVGMFGEKLFF. The DNA reads as follows: TGCAGCGTTGTTGGGATGTTCGGGGAAAAACTGTTTTTT.